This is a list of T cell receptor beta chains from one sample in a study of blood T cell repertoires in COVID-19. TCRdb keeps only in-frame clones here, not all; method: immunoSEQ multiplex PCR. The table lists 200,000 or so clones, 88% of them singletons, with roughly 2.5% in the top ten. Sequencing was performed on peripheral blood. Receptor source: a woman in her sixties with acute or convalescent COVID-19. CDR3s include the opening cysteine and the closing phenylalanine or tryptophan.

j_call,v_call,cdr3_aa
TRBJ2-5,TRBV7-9,CASSSTGGQETQYF
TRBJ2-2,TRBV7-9,CASSLHRGELFF
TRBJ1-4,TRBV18,CASSPGQDEKLFF
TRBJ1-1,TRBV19,CASSRLTGNTEAFF
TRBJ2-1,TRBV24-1,CATSDLPGGEQFF
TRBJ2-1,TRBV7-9,CASSLGLVYNEQFF
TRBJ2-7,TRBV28,CASSLYPTGHEQYF
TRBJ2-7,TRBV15,CATSRGWYEQYF
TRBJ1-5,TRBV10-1,CASSETGSQPQHF
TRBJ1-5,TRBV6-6,CASSSDRNQPQHF
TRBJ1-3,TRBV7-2,CASSYTGQEGYTIYF
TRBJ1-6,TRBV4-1,CASSQDLPNSPLHF
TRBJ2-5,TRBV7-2,CASSLVEAPWETQYF
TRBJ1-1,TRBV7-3,CASSPERGTEAFF
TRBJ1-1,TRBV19,CASSMGTGWATEAFF
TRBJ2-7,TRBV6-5,CASSSGQGAYEQYF
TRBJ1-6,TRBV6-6,CASSYGGGNSPLHF
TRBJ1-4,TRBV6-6,CASNSPPGDGEKLFF
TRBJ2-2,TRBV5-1,CASSLTILGKELFF
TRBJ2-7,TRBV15,CATSRGAADQDEQYF
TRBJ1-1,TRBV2,CASSVGVEFTEAFF
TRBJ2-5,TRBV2,CASSEADFLVETQYF
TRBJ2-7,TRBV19,CASSIDHATAESYEQYF
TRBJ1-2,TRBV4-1,CASSPQGPVRYGYTF
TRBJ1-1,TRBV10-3,CAISEGQGNTEAFF
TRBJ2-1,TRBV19,CASSARTGSYNEQFF
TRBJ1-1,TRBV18,CASSPTFRTGVGTEAFF
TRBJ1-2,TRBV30,CAWGGSWGYTF
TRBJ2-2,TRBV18,CASSPQGAGGELFF
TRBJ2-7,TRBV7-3,CASSLTGASSYEQYF
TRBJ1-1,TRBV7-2,CASSLSQGMNTEAFF
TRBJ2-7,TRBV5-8,CASSSRTSGVTYEQYF
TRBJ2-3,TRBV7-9,CASISQNAQYF
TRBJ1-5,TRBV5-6,CASSYLGQNSNQPQHF
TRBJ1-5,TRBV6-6,CASSPRGYGQPQHF
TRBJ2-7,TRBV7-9,CASSLWGGDPYEQYF
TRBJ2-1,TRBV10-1,CASSSFQGFSYNEQFF
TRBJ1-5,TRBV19,CASSATGGNQPQHF
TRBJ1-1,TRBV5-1,CASSLARGNTEAFF
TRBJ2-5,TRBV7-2,CASTLSGRGETQYF
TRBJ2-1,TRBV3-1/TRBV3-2,CASSPSRLAGGNEQFF